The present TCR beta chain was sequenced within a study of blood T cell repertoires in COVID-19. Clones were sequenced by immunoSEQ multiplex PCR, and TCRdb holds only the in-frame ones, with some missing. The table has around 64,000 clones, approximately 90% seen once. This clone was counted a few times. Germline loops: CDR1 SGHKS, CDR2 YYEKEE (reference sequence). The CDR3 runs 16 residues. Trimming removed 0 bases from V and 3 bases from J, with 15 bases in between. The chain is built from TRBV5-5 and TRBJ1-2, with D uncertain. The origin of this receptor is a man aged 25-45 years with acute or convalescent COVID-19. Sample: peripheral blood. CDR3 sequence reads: CASSLGPTAAYYGYTF. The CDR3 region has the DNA TGTGCCAGCAGCTTGGGGCCGACCGCGGCCTACTATGGCTACACCTTC.